The 3 T cell receptor beta chains presented below share a single source sample, sequenced in a study of cytomegalovirus exposure and HLA in healthy donors. The primer mix had 60 Vbeta and 13 Jbeta primers. Profiling relied on immunoSEQ multiplex PCR, and the TCRdb table lists in-frame clones only, not all of them. Here the sample spans fewer than 200,000 clones, approximately 71% being singletons. The sequenced sample consisted of PBMCs. Receptor source: a male donor in good health and CMV-seronegative.

This clone has just a few counts. This sequence joins TRBV28 and TRBJ2-2; tentative D call: TRBD2 (5 bases). The CDR3 length is 14 residues. Trimming left V 7 bases short and J 3 bases short, with 12 bases between. Germline V CDR1 and CDR2: MDHEN, SYDVKM. CDR3 in amino acids: CASKEGRYTGELFF. CDR3 coding DNA: TGTGCCAGCAAAGAGGGCAGGTACACCGGGGAGCTGTTTTTT.

The gene calls are TRBV6-6 and TRBJ1-5, with D unresolved. The CDR3 extends over 13 amino acids. The germline V gene has CDR1 MNHNY and CDR2 SVGAGI (reference sequence). V lost 4 bases and J lost 1, with 5 bases in between. For the CDR3, the DNA is TGTGCCAGCAGTTTCCAGAGCAATCAGCCCCAGCATTTT. Translation: CASSFQSNQPQHF.

This chain uses TRBV18 with TRBJ1-1, with 10 bases identical to TRBD1. The CDR3 has 15 residues. The ends lost 1 base at V and 3 bases at J; junction bases unmatched: 2. CDR1 is KGHSH and CDR2 is LQKENI in the germline V gene. CDR3: CASSPLGQGHTEAFF. In DNA form, the CDR3 reads TGTGCCAGCTCACCACTGGGACAGGGGCACACTGAAGCTTTCTTT. The whole variable domain, filled in from reference TRBV18 and TRBJ1-1, reads NAGVMQNPRHLVRRRGQEARLRCSPMKGHSHVYWYRQLPEEGLKFMVYLQKENIIDESGMPKERFSAEFPKEGPSILRIQQVVRGDSAAYFCASSPLGQGHTEAFFGQGTRLTVV.